These 11 T cell receptor beta chains originate from one sample sequenced in a study of cytomegalovirus exposure and HLA in healthy donors. PCR was performed using 60 Vbeta and 13 Jbeta primers. Generated by immunoSEQ multiplex PCR, the TCRdb table keeps only in-frame clones and is missing some. The sample consists of about 110,000 clones, roughly 69% of them appearing once. Specimen: PBMCs. Every receptor here comes from a woman in her thirties in good health and CMV-seronegative.

The rearrangement uses TRBV27 and TRBJ1-1, with D possibly being TRBD1 (6 bases). The CDR3 length is 15 residues. Looked up from germline, CDR1 is MNHEY and CDR2 is SMNVEV (reference sequence). V lost 7 bases and J lost 0, with 15 bases in between. The CDR3 DNA reads TGTGCCAGCAAACGTGGGCAGGGGATGAACACTGAAGCTTTCTTT. Encoded protein: CASKRGQGMNTEAFF.

This clone appeared a few times. This rearrangement joins TRBV4-3 to TRBJ2-7, with D hard to call. The germline CDR1 and CDR2 sequences are LGHNA and YSLEER. The germline V and J ends were trimmed by 1 base and 4 bases, with 8 bases remaining between them. CDR3 length: 13 amino acids. The CDR3 DNA reads TGCGCCAGCAGCCAAGCGAGGAGTTACGAGCAGTACTTC. Translated, it gives CASSQARSYEQYF.

This sequence joins TRBV5-1 and TRBJ1-2, with 9 bases fitting TRBD1. Germline trimming cut 4 bases from V and 5 bases from J; bases unmatched to any gene: 6. The CDR3 has 14 residues. CDR1 and CDR2 (germline): SGHRS, YFSETQ. The CDR3 spells CASSTQGAGYGYTF. In nucleotides, the CDR3 is TGCGCCAGCAGCACACAGGGGGCCGGTTATGGCTACACCTTC.

This rearrangement joins TRBV6-5 to TRBJ1-1; D is unresolved. The CDR3 length is 13 residues. V lost 4 bases and J 1 base, leaving 7 bases between the germline ends. Germline V gives CDR1 MNHEY, CDR2 SVGAGI. In nucleotides, the CDR3 is TGTGCCAGCAGTTCTACAGCGAACACTGAAGCTTTCTTT. Translating it yields CASSSTANTEAFF.

V is TRBV2 and J is TRBJ1-5; D not certain. Per germline, CDR1 SNHLY and CDR2 FYNNEI. V lost 6 bases and J 2 bases, leaving 8 bases between the germline ends. The CDR3 is 13 amino acids. CDR3 residues: CASRPRGNQPQHF. The CDR3 DNA reads TGTGCCAGCAGGCCACGAGGCAATCAGCCCCAGCATTTT.

This clone was seen only a few times. The chain is built from TRBV7-9 and TRBJ1-1, with D uncertain. With 1 base removed from V and 5 bases from J, the gap between germline ends came to 11 bases. This CDR3 is built from 14 residues. The germline V gene encodes CDR1 SEHNR and CDR2 FQNEAQ (reference sequence). The CDR3 loop is CASSLGTVRTEAFF. The DNA of the CDR3 is TGTGCCAGCAGCTTAGGCACAGTTCGGACTGAAGCTTTCTTT.

The sample holds a few counts of this clone. J is TRBJ1-1 and V is TRBV5-4, with 7 bases aligning to TRBD1. This CDR3 region has 14 residues. After removal of 4 bases from V and 4 bases from J, the junction contained 7 bases not matched to a gene. CDR1 and CDR2 (germline): SGHNT, YYREEE (reference sequence). CDR3 region: CASSTTTGATEAFF. The CDR3 DNA sequence: TGTGCCAGCAGCACGACCACAGGGGCCACTGAAGCTTTCTTT.

The CDR3 bases are TGTGCCAGCAGTCCGCGGGCTAACAGGGGGGAGCAGTTCTTC. Translating gives CASSPRANRGEQFF. V gene TRBV6-4 combines with J gene TRBJ2-1, with 8 positions matching TRBD1. From germline, CDR1 is MRHNA and CDR2 SNTAGT. V trimming: 5 bases; J trimming: 10 bases; junction bases outside the gene matches: 10. This CDR3 is built from 14 residues.

The chain employs TRBV4-1 and TRBJ2-5; perhaps TRBD2 as D (5 bases). CDR3 length: 13 residues. Germline V gene sequence: CDR1 MGHRA, CDR2 YSYEKL. Trimming shortened V by 1 base and J by 4 bases, and 7 bases separated the two germline ends. For the CDR3, the DNA is TGCGCCAGCAGCCAAGGAGGGCGAGAGACCCAGTACTTC. Residues: CASSQGGRETQYF.

The chain is built from TRBV30 and TRBJ1-2; the D is unclear. The CDR3 length is 16 residues. Germline-derived CDR1 and CDR2 are GTSNPN and SVGIG (reference sequence). The V end was cut by 1 base, the J end by 5 bases, with 20 bases between. The CDR3 nucleotides read TGTGCCTGGAGTGGACCGTCTGATGGCGGAGAATATGGCTACACCTTC. Protein product: CAWSGPSDGGEYGYTF.

This sequence joins TRBV9 and TRBJ2-1; D gene unclear. The germline V and J ends were trimmed by 3 bases and 4 bases, with 5 bases remaining between them. The CDR3 spans 12 residues. Germline V CDR1 and CDR2: SGDLS, YYNGEE. CDR3 amino acids: CASSAGYNEQFF. The CDR3 DNA sequence: TGTGCCAGCAGCGCCGGGTACAATGAGCAGTTCTTC.